Here is one T cell receptor (beta chain) with its context. This specimen belongs to a study of preoperative IRX-2 immunotherapy in early breast cancer. The method was immunoSEQ multiplex PCR; TCRdb's version includes in-frame clones alone and lacks a portion of them. The profile shows fewer than 5,000 clones, approximately 71% of them singletons. Germline V gene lookup returns CDR1 LNHDA and CDR2 SQIVND (reference sequence). V was pared by 6 bases and J by 4 bases, with 4 bases of the junction left unmatched. This CDR3 is built from 14 residues. Regarding treatment: preoperative locoregional IRX-2 cytokine immunotherapy.

The sequence derives from a human donor with breast cancer. This chain links TRBV19 with TRBJ2-1; 9 positions agree with TRBD1. The sequencing here drew on tumor tissue, taken after IRX-2 immunotherapy. The CDR3 DNA is TGTGCCAGTAGGGACAGGGGTCCTTACAATGAGCAGTTCTTC. This encodes CASRDRGPYNEQFF.